The clone carrying this TCR beta chain was seen more than once but under ten times. As yet, its antigen is unknown. This sample is drawn from a study of response to subunit inactivated influenza vaccine. Study outcomes and limitations: Authors proposed each seasonal influenza vaccination draws in few new T cells.

V was shortened by 1 base and J by 9 bases, with 16 bases between the two germline ends. Germline lookup yields CDR1 DFQATT and CDR2 SNEGSKA (reference sequence). This CDR3 spans 15 amino acids. TCRdb itself ran the RT-PCR reads through MiXCR, one entry per CDR3 protein. The table lists around 520,000 distinct CDR3 sequences, around 25% of them singletons, with around 1.8% in the top ten. The J gene is TRBJ1-6, the V gene TRBV20-1; D is possibly TRBD1 (5 bases). The sequence came from a man in his forties or fifties who received an inactivated influenza vaccine. Sequenced material: CD4+ T cells sorted from PBMCs, taken more than 4 days after vaccination. The CDR3: CSARAQEMGPSPLHF. CDR3 DNA sequence: TGCAGTGCTAGAGCACAGGAGATGGGACCTTCACCCCTCCACTTT.